This passage covers 3 T cell receptor beta chains from one sample sequenced in a study of blood T cell repertoires in COVID-19. TCRdb's copy holds only in-frame clones and misses some; the assay was immunoSEQ multiplex PCR. The table shows about 190,000 clones, with roughly 84% occurring only once. Sequencing used PBMCs or T cells enriched from blood (not recorded which). The receptors originated from a woman aged 30 to 39 who had recovered from COVID-19.

The chain joins TRBV5-1 to TRBJ1-1, with D unresolved. The V end was cut by 0 bases, the J end by 2 bases, with 11 bases between. Looked up from germline, CDR1 is SGHRS and CDR2 is YFSETQ. The CDR3 has 15 amino acids. The DNA of the CDR3 is TGCGCCAGCAGCTTGGTGTCAGAGGGAAACACTGAAGCTTTCTTT. Protein sequence: CASSLVSEGNTEAFF.

The rearrangement uses TRBV19 and TRBJ2-1; D possibly corresponds to TRBD2 (6 bases). This CDR3 has 12 residues. V lost 7 bases and J lost 9, with 13 bases in between. Per germline, CDR1 LNHDA and CDR2 SQIVND (reference sequence). CDR3 region: CASMGGLAEQFF. In DNA, the CDR3 is TGTGCCAGTATGGGGGGACTCGCTGAGCAGTTCTTC.

This clone has only one observation. J is TRBJ2-3 and V is TRBV2; 13 bases align to TRBD2. CDR3 length: 15 amino acids. J gave up 2 bases and V 8 bases, and 4 bases lay outside the gene matches. CDR1 is SNHLY, CDR2 FYNNEI, per germline. CDR3 nucleotides: TGTGCCAGCCCGACTAGCGGGGGGCACACAGATACGCAGTATTTT. Protein: CASPTSGGHTDTQYF. The variable domain in full, with the rest retrieved from reference TRBV2 and TRBJ2-3, is EPEVTQTPSHQVTQMGQEVILRCVPISNHLYFYWYRQILGQKVEFLVSFYNNEISEKSEIFDDQFSVERPDGSNFTLKIRSTKLEDSAMYFCASPTSGGHTDTQYFGPGTRLTVL.